The rows below give T cell receptor beta chains drawn from one sample of a study of blood T cells in healthy people across ages. MiXCR, applied by TCRdb to the 5' RACE reads, yields one record per CDR3 protein. The table has around 650,000 distinct CDR3 sequences, 32% seen once. The sequencing input was blood. Receptors were obtained from a woman of 80 years or more in good health. CDR3s include the opening cysteine and the closing phenylalanine or tryptophan.

J gene	V gene	CDR3 protein
TRBJ2-1	TRBV9	CASSLSSGGSPSSYNEQFF
TRBJ1-1	TRBV5-1	CASSLNRADTEAFF
TRBJ2-1	TRBV11-1	CASSPRDRRTHNEQFF
.	TRBV9	CASRIVGNEQFF
TRBJ2-1	TRBV7-8	CASSLNTPEQFF
TRBJ1-2	TRBV5-6	CASSPYRANYGYTF
TRBJ1-1	TRBV28	CASSRSRTEAFF
.	TRBV20-1	CSARGQLDRGGEQYF
TRBJ1-1	TRBV5-6	CASSLGGPAMNTEAFF
TRBJ2-7	TRBV30	CAWTSGPLEQYF
TRBJ2-1	TRBV7-9	CASSRDRGPYNEQVF
TRBJ1-2	TRBV6-6	CASHGQGANYGYTF
TRBJ1-4	TRBV12-3/TRBV12-4	CASTRRANEKLFF
TRBJ1-4	TRBV7-8	CASSRDISEKLFF